This T cell receptor beta chain came from a study of radiation and T cells in renal cell carcinoma. In the study overall: Nephrectomy followed 15 Gy stereotactic body radiation by 4 weeks. Findings and limits, study-wide: In blood, top tumor clones expanded by 2 weeks, shrinking by 4. Pretreatment tumor biopsies were lacking, so baseline clonotypes are unknown.

As to time point: baseline pretreatment blood. Treatment defined: 15 Gy SBRT to primary tumor, nephrectomy 4 weeks later. Serial blood draws occurred at baseline and 2 and 4 weeks post-SBRT. Germline-derived CDR1 and CDR2 are LNHDA and SQIVND (reference sequence). Trimming cost V 5 bases and J 2 bases, with 3 bases left between them. The CDR3 runs 12 residues. Note on this clone: Antigen unknown.

Sequenced by immunoSEQ multiplex PCR; TCRdb stores in-frame clones only, minus some. The sample consists of some 100,000 clones, 82% of them appearing once. The source of this sequence is a man aged 60-69 years with renal cell carcinoma. The material sequenced was blood, taken from a patient whose treatment included radiotherapy and nephrectomy. The chain employs TRBV19 and TRBJ2-2; D is ambiguous. The CDR3 DNA reads as TGTGCCAGTAGTCTTAACACCGGGGAGCTGTTTTTT. This encodes CASSLNTGELFF.